This T cell receptor (beta chain) originates from a study of T-cell memory formation after mild COVID-19. Amplification by 5'RACE using constant-segment primers produced TCR alpha and TCR beta cDNA libraries that carried sample barcodes and UMIs. Using its own MiXCR run on the 5' RACE reads, TCRdb lists one record per CDR3 protein. In the table there are more than 250,000 distinct CDR3 sequences, 15% to 20% of which are singletons. Overall study findings and caveats: Contracting CD4+ clones sat mainly in CM and EM; CD8+ in EMRA. Later expanders leaned CD4+, whereas day 15 to 85 contracting clones were balanced CD4/CD8. Specificity for SARS-CoV-2 was not confirmed among the second-wave clones peaking on day 37.

Concerning this clonotype: Its antigen is not known.

The germline V gene encodes CDR1 SGHTA and CDR2 FQGTGA. V trimming: 5 bases; J trimming: 10 bases; junction bases outside the gene matches: 11. CDR3 length: 15 residues. The source material was PBMCs or a T cell subset sorted from them (not recorded which). This TCR came from a man younger than 35 who had mild COVID-19 (a few samples of this study predate the infection). Cell type and time point are not known. V gene TRBV7-3 combines with J gene TRBJ1-6, with 7 bases matching TRBD1. CDR3 in amino acids: CASSQGGSKASPLHF. DNA of the CDR3: TGTGCCAGCAGCCAAGGGGGCAGTAAGGCCTCACCCCTCCACTTT.